These T cell receptor beta chains were read from a single sample in a study of T cells in Graves' hyperthyroidism and ophthalmopathy. TCRdb itself ran the multiplex PCR reads through MiXCR, one entry per CDR3 protein. The profile covers 500,000 to 650,000 distinct CDR3 sequences, with about 14% appearing a single time and around 13% taken by the ten largest. Sequencing was done on a sample of blood. Receptor source: a woman between 50 and 59 years old with Graves' ophthalmopathy. The CDR3 runs from the conserved cysteine through the conserved F or W. Fields, in order: V gene, D gene, CDR3 length, clone size, J gene, CDR3 protein, CDR3 DNA. A D gene is named only where the DNA matches it firmly. Clone size is given for some rows only: seen once, a few or many times, or a class if the clone is expanded.

v_call: TRBV6-2/TRBV6-3
d_call: .
cdr3_length: 16
clone_size: few
j_call: TRBJ2-5
cdr3_aa: CASSSPGGRLGETQYF
cdr3_nt: TGTGCCAGCAGTTCCCCTGGAGGGCGGCTGGGGGAGACCCAGTACTTC

v_call: TRBV4-2
d_call: TRBD1
cdr3_length: 15
clone_size: few
j_call: TRBJ1-4
cdr3_aa: CASSTDREGGEKLFF
cdr3_nt: TGTGCCAGCAGTACTGACAGGGAAGGTGGGGAAAAACTGTTTTTT

v_call: TRBV7-6
d_call: TRBD1
cdr3_length: 16
clone_size: few
j_call: TRBJ2-7
cdr3_aa: CASSLAGDRGQYEQYF
cdr3_nt: TGTGCCAGCAGCTTAGCGGGTGACAGGGGTCAGTACGAGCAGTACTTC

v_call: TRBV7-2
d_call: TRBD2
cdr3_length: 17
clone_size: .
j_call: TRBJ2-7
cdr3_aa: CASSLASSGIGSYKQYF
cdr3_nt: TGTGCCAGCAGCTTAGCGTCTAGCGGGATAGGGTCCTACAAGCAGTACTTC

v_call: TRBV30
d_call: TRBD1
cdr3_length: 15
clone_size: many
j_call: TRBJ1-1
cdr3_aa: CAWSAIDRGKGEAFF
cdr3_nt: TGTGCCTGGAGTGCCATTGACAGGGGGAAGGGTGAAGCTTTCTTT

v_call: TRBV15
d_call: .
cdr3_length: 14
clone_size: .
j_call: TRBJ2-3
cdr3_aa: CATSSPDSTDTQYF
cdr3_nt: TGTGCCACCAGCAGCCCGGACAGCACAGATACGCAGTATTTT

v_call: TRBV18
d_call: TRBD2
cdr3_length: 16
clone_size: many
j_call: TRBJ2-1
cdr3_aa: CASSPGTSGTYNEQFF
cdr3_nt: TGTGCCAGCTCACCCGGGACTAGCGGGACCTACAATGAGCAGTTCTTC

v_call: TRBV6-1
d_call: .
cdr3_length: 15
clone_size: many
j_call: TRBJ2-7
cdr3_aa: CASCRLGTLKDEQYF
cdr3_nt: TGTGCCAGCTGCCGACTGGGAACATTGAAAGACGAGCAGTACTTC

v_call: TRBV27
d_call: TRBD2
cdr3_length: 16
clone_size: many
j_call: TRBJ2-7
cdr3_aa: CASSLESSGASYEQYF
cdr3_nt: TGTGCCAGCAGTTTAGAGTCTAGCGGGGCGAGCTACGAGCAGTACTTC

v_call: TRBV7-2
d_call: .
cdr3_length: 14
clone_size: many
j_call: TRBJ2-5
cdr3_aa: CASSLAQGVATQYF
cdr3_nt: TGTGCCAGCAGCTTAGCGCAAGGGGTGGCGACCCAGTACTTC

v_call: TRBV10-3
d_call: .
cdr3_length: 15
clone_size: few
j_call: TRBJ2-2
cdr3_aa: CASLGRKANTGELFF
cdr3_nt: TGTGCCAGCCTCGGACGGAAAGCGAACACCGGGGAGCTGTTTTTT

v_call: TRBV6-6
d_call: .
cdr3_length: 16
clone_size: many
j_call: TRBJ1-2
cdr3_aa: CASSYLPLGQAGGYTF
cdr3_nt: TGTGCCAGCAGTTACTTGCCCCTGGGGCAGGCTGGTGGCTACACCTTC

v_call: TRBV11-2
d_call: .
cdr3_length: 15
clone_size: .
j_call: TRBJ2-1
cdr3_aa: CASSLYGLGGNEQFF
cdr3_nt: TGTGCCAGCAGCTTGTACGGGCTGGGGGGCAATGAGCAGTTCTTC

v_call: TRBV3-1
d_call: TRBD2
cdr3_length: 17
clone_size: many
j_call: TRBJ2-3
cdr3_aa: CASSALAGGPGTDTQYF
cdr3_nt: TGTGCCAGCAGTGCACTAGCGGGAGGGCCGGGCACAGATACGCAGTATTTT

v_call: TRBV6-2/TRBV6-3
d_call: TRBD2
cdr3_length: 17
clone_size: .
j_call: TRBJ2-1
cdr3_aa: CASSYIGVSGRKGEQFF
cdr3_nt: TGTGCCAGCAGTTACATAGGCGTTAGCGGGAGAAAGGGTGAGCAGTTCTTC

v_call: TRBV28
d_call: .
cdr3_length: 15
clone_size: many
j_call: TRBJ1-1
cdr3_aa: CASSLTGQWDTEAFF
cdr3_nt: TGTGCCAGCAGTTTAACCGGGCAATGGGACACTGAAGCTTTCTTT

v_call: TRBV4-3
d_call: TRBD2
cdr3_length: 18
clone_size: .
j_call: TRBJ2-1
cdr3_aa: CASSQDRSGRTTYNEQFF
cdr3_nt: TGCGCCAGCAGCCAAGATCGGTCCGGGAGGACAACCTACAATGAGCAGTTCTTC

v_call: TRBV25-1
d_call: TRBD1
cdr3_length: 13
clone_size: many
j_call: TRBJ2-7
cdr3_aa: CASRGDSSYEQYF
cdr3_nt: TGTGCCAGCAGGGGGGACAGTTCCTACGAGCAGTACTTC

v_call: TRBV9
d_call: .
cdr3_length: 13
clone_size: .
j_call: TRBJ2-3
cdr3_aa: CASSVASSDTQYF
cdr3_nt: TGTGCCAGCAGCGTAGCGTCGTCAGATACGCAGTATTTT

v_call: TRBV7-3
d_call: .
cdr3_length: 15
clone_size: many
j_call: TRBJ2-1
cdr3_aa: CASSSLGRSGNEQFF
cdr3_nt: TGTGCCAGCAGCTCCCTCGGGCGATCCGGCAATGAGCAGTTCTTC

v_call: TRBV30
d_call: .
cdr3_length: 15
clone_size: many
j_call: TRBJ1-6
cdr3_aa: CACRTPMGYNSPLHF
cdr3_nt: TGTGCCTGCAGAACACCGATGGGCTATAATTCACCCCTCCACTTT

v_call: TRBV5-1
d_call: .
cdr3_length: 15
clone_size: many
j_call: TRBJ2-1
cdr3_aa: CASSDRQVPYNEQFF
cdr3_nt: TGCGCCAGCAGCGATCGACAGGTACCCTACAATGAGCAGTTCTTC

v_call: TRBV28
d_call: .
cdr3_length: 14
clone_size: few
j_call: TRBJ2-3
cdr3_aa: CASIRGLVADTQYF
cdr3_nt: TGTGCCAGCATACGGGGTTTAGTAGCAGATACGCAGTATTTT

v_call: TRBV30
d_call: .
cdr3_length: 12
clone_size: many
j_call: TRBJ1-1
cdr3_aa: CALNRVPTEAFF
cdr3_nt: TGTGCCCTAAACAGGGTCCCCACTGAAGCTTTCTTT

v_call: TRBV20-1
d_call: TRBD1
cdr3_length: 13
clone_size: many
j_call: TRBJ1-1
cdr3_aa: CSAPDRRNTEAFF
cdr3_nt: TGCAGTGCTCCGGACAGGAGGAACACTGAAGCTTTCTTT

v_call: TRBV29-1
d_call: .
cdr3_length: 14
clone_size: once
j_call: TRBJ2-7
cdr3_aa: CGVAGSVSSYEQYF
cdr3_nt: TGCGGCGTGGCAGGGAGTGTAAGCTCCTACGAGCAGTACTTC

v_call: TRBV24-1
d_call: TRBD2
cdr3_length: 17
clone_size: few
j_call: TRBJ2-2
cdr3_aa: CATSEPGTSFRDGELFF
cdr3_nt: TGTGCCACCAGTGAACCCGGGACTAGCTTTAGGGACGGGGAGCTGTTTTTT

v_call: TRBV2
d_call: .
cdr3_length: 11
clone_size: many
j_call: TRBJ1-1
cdr3_aa: CASSDPNEAFF
cdr3_nt: TGTGCCAGCAGCGACCCCAATGAAGCTTTCTTT

v_call: TRBV11-2
d_call: .
cdr3_length: 15
clone_size: many
j_call: TRBJ1-2
cdr3_aa: CASSLGTGSGYGYTF
cdr3_nt: TGTGCCAGCAGCTTGGGTACAGGGTCTGGCTATGGCTACACCTTC

v_call: TRBV15
d_call: .
cdr3_length: 15
clone_size: many
j_call: TRBJ2-3
cdr3_aa: CATSRVGEGTDTQYF
cdr3_nt: TGTGCCACCAGCAGAGTGGGAGAGGGGACAGATACGCAGTATTTT

v_call: TRBV7-2
d_call: .
cdr3_length: 13
clone_size: many
j_call: TRBJ1-1
cdr3_aa: CASSLALEPKAFF
cdr3_nt: TGTGCCAGCAGCTTAGCGCTGGAACCAAAAGCTTTCTTT

v_call: TRBV5-4
d_call: TRBD2
cdr3_length: 15
clone_size: .
j_call: TRBJ2-5
cdr3_aa: CASSVGLAVKETQYF
cdr3_nt: TGTGCCAGCAGCGTGGGACTAGCGGTGAAAGAGACCCAGTACTTC